What follows are 31 T cell receptor beta chains derived from one specimen sequenced in a study of blood T cell repertoires in COVID-19. Assay: immunoSEQ multiplex PCR; the TCRdb copy retains only in-frame clones and omits some. The sample lists about 300,000 clones, less than 85% occurring once. Material for sequencing was peripheral blood. Receptors originate from a human donor with COVID-19, enrolled during active disease. The donor label of this sample is uncertain.

This chain links TRBV18 with TRBJ2-5; 7 nucleotides align to TRBD1. The V and J ends lost 5 bases and 5 bases, in that order; junction bases with no gene match: 11. CDR1 is KGHSH, CDR2 LQKENI, per germline. This CDR3 comprises 15 residues. CDR3 DNA sequence: TGTGCCAGCTCATCTTCGACAGGGTATTTGGAGACCCAGTACTTC. This gives the protein CASSSSTGYLETQYF.

This clone has only one observation. The gene calls are TRBV7-2 and TRBJ2-3; the match to TRBD2 covers 10 bases. CDR1 SGHTA and CDR2 FQGNSA come from the germline V gene. V lost 4 bases, J lost 7 bases, and 5 bases stayed unmatched. The CDR3 is 14 amino acids. CDR3 in amino acids: CASSYGTSVNTQYF. The CDR3, as DNA: TGTGCCAGCAGCTACGGGACTAGCGTGAATACGCAGTATTTT.

This sequence joins TRBV12-3 or TRBV12-4 and TRBJ2-4, with 11 bases matching TRBD1. The V segment lost 3 bases and the J segment 9 bases; nucleotides outside the gene matches: 1. This CDR3 spans 13 amino acids. The CDR3 here is CASSLGQGVIQYF. In DNA, the CDR3 is TGTGCCAGCAGTTTGGGACAGGGGGTCATTCAGTACTTC.

The chain is built from TRBV7-9 and TRBJ1-6; 7 bases map to TRBD1. This CDR3 spans 17 amino acids. With V trimmed by 0 bases and J by 0 bases, 2 bases remained unmatched. Germline loops: CDR1 SEHNR, CDR2 FQNEAQ (reference sequence). The CDR3 sequence is CASSLAAGGSYNSPLHF. Here the CDR3 DNA reads TGTGCCAGCAGCTTAGCCGCAGGGGGCTCCTATAATTCACCCCTCCACTTT.

V usage is TRBV5-4 and J usage is TRBJ1-4; D may be TRBD1 (5 bases). CDR3 length equals 14 residues. V dropped 1 base and J dropped 4 bases, with 8 bases sitting between them. Per the germline V gene, CDR1 is SGHNT and CDR2 is YYREEE (reference sequence). DNA for the CDR3: TGTGCCAGCAGCTTGACAGGCGTTAATGAAAAACTGTTTTTT. This translates into CASSLTGVNEKLFF.

The V gene is TRBV10-3, the J gene TRBJ1-1, with TRBD1 identical over 9 bases. The ends lost 8 bases at V and 1 base at J; junction bases unmatched: 5. From germline, CDR1 is ENHRY and CDR2 SYGVKD. The CDR3 runs 14 residues. The CDR3 is CAIGGTGRNTEAFF. The CDR3, as DNA: TGTGCCATCGGGGGGACAGGGAGGAACACTGAAGCTTTCTTT.

The rearrangement uses TRBV18 and TRBJ2-7; 10 nucleotides align to TRBD2. The V gene's germline CDR1 is KGHSH and CDR2 LQKENI. CDR3 length: 15 residues. V gave up 1 base and J gave up 6 bases; unmatched junction bases: 6. CDR3 residues: CASSPRQREGSEQYF. For the CDR3, the DNA is TGTGCCAGCTCACCACGGCAGCGGGAGGGTTCCGAGCAGTACTTC.

The chain recombines TRBV10-3 with TRBJ2-5, with D possibly being TRBD1 (6 bases). Germline V gene sequence: CDR1 ENHRY, CDR2 SYGVKD. The CDR3 is 16 residues long. The germline V and J ends were trimmed by 4 bases and 0 bases, with 15 bases remaining between them. The CDR3 loop is CAISGVQGGYQETQYF. The CDR3 DNA reads TGTGCCATCAGTGGAGTACAGGGCGGGTACCAAGAGACCCAGTACTTC.

The rearrangement joins TRBV7-2 to TRBJ1-2; D is ambiguous. In germline, CDR1 is SGHTA, CDR2 FQGNSA. The ends were cut back, 5 bases at V and 4 bases at J, with 20 bases in the middle. The CDR3 runs to 16 residues. The CDR3 nucleotides are TGTGCCAGCAGCCCCCGTAGCGGTCAGAATGCCTATGGCTACACCTTC. This codes for CASSPRSGQNAYGYTF.

CDR3: CASRPGLGFTGELFF. CDR3 bases: TGTGCCAGCAGACCTGGACTAGGTTTCACCGGGGAGCTGTTTTTT. The J gene is TRBJ2-2, the V gene TRBV6-2 or TRBV6-3, with 7 bases fitting TRBD2. This CDR3 has 15 residues. Germline trimming cut 6 bases from V and 4 bases from J; bases unmatched to any gene: 8. Germline-derived CDR1 and CDR2 are MNHEY and SVGEGT.

The chain recombines TRBV28 with TRBJ1-2, with D possibly matching TRBD1 (6 bases). Per the germline V gene, CDR1 is MDHEN and CDR2 is SYDVKM. This CDR3 spans 15 amino acids. V gave up 4 bases and J gave up 4 bases, with 16 bases separating them. The CDR3, as DNA: TGTGCCAGCAGTTCCGGGGCTACAGGGATCTATGGCTACACCTTC. This gives the protein CASSSGATGIYGYTF.

This clone was detected once. J is TRBJ1-3 and V is TRBV2; tentative D call: TRBD1 (5 bases). Between the trimmed V and J ends, which lost 6 bases and 3 bases, there was a span of 15 bases. There are 15 residues in the CDR3. Germline V gene lookup returns CDR1 SNHLY and CDR2 FYNNEI. Written as DNA, the CDR3 is TGTGCCAGCAGCCTCACAGGACCTTTTGGAAACACCATATATTTT. This sequence encodes CASSLTGPFGNTIYF.

This clone was found a few times. The rearrangement joins TRBV7-9 to TRBJ2-7; TRBD1 aligns across 7 bases. Germline-derived CDR1 and CDR2 are SEHNR and FQNEAQ (reference sequence). The CDR3 is 16 residues long. V lost 4 bases and J lost 5; bases outside the gene matches: 14. CDR3 DNA sequence: TGTGCCAGCAGCTCCCCAAACAGGGGCGCCCTCGACGAGCAGTACTTC. Translation: CASSSPNRGALDEQYF. Full variable domain (rest looked up from reference TRBV7-9 and TRBJ2-7): DTGVSQNPRHKITKRGQNVTFRCDPISEHNRLYWYRQTLGQGPEFLTYFQNEAQLEKSRLLSDRFSAERPKGSFSTLEIQRTEQGDSAMYLCASSSPNRGALDEQYFGPGTRLTVT.

V is TRBV28 and J is TRBJ2-1; 10 nucleotides align to TRBD2. V lost 2 bases and J lost 7; bases outside the gene matches: 8. CDR3 length: 16 residues. The germline CDR1 and CDR2 sequences are MDHEN and SYDVKM. The CDR3 nucleotides are TGTGCCAGCAGTTTAGCCCTAGCGGGAGTGGGGAATGAGCAGTTCTTC. Amino acids: CASSLALAGVGNEQFF.

CDR3: CASSLLGRGTTLDPEAFF. In DNA, the CDR3 is TGTGCCAGCAGTTTACTGGGGAGGGGTACCACACTGGACCCTGAAGCTTTCTTT. The chain is built from TRBV28 and TRBJ1-1; D may be TRBD1 (5 bases). The CDR3 runs to 18 residues. Trimming left V 2 bases short and J 6 bases short, with 25 bases between. CDR1 is MDHEN, CDR2 SYDVKM, per germline.

This chain connects TRBV5-1 to TRBJ1-2; tentatively, D is TRBD1 (5 bases). CDR3 length equals 14 residues. V dropped 4 bases and J dropped 3 bases, with 13 bases sitting between them. Per germline, CDR1 SGHRS and CDR2 YFSETQ. CDR3 DNA: TGCGCCAGCAGCGCGGCGGCGGGGGACTATGGCTACACCTTC. The encoded protein is CASSAAAGDYGYTF.

There are a few counts of this clone. V is TRBV19 and J is TRBJ2-7; maybe TRBD2 (6 bases). The germline V gene encodes CDR1 LNHDA and CDR2 SQIVND (reference sequence). The CDR3 covers 13 residues. Trimming shortened V by 4 bases and J by 9 bases, and 16 bases separated the two germline ends. The CDR3 DNA reads TGTGCCAGTAGTACCCCCGGGAGACCCCGGCAGTACTTC. It is translated as CASSTPGRPRQYF.

V is TRBV25-1 and J is TRBJ2-5, with TRBD2 matching 10 bases. The CDR3 loop spans 15 amino acids. Losses at the gene ends were 6 bases for V and 5 bases for J; bases not matched to a gene: 9. Germline assignment: CDR1 MGHDK and CDR2 SYGVNS. This chain's CDR3 is CASRESSGSGETQYF. CDR3 sequence (DNA): TGTGCCAGCAGGGAGTCTAGCGGGAGCGGGGAGACCCAGTACTTC.

V and J are TRBV7-3 and TRBJ2-7; 8 bases line up with TRBD1. With 5 bases clipped from V and 3 bases from J, the junction kept 3 bases outside the gene matches. The germline CDR1 and CDR2 sequences are SGHTA and FQGTGA. The CDR3 is made up of 13 amino acids. In nucleotides, the CDR3 is TGTGCCAGCAGCGTCACAGGGGGCTACGAGCAGTACTTC. Protein: CASSVTGGYEQYF.

This clone has ten or more counts. The genes are TRBV24-1 and TRBJ1-2, with 8 bases that match TRBD1. The CDR3 totals 17 residues. V lost 2 bases to trimming and J lost 7 bases; unmatched junction nucleotides: 14. The germline V gene has CDR1 KGHDR and CDR2 SFDVKD. This CDR3 reads CATSDYIGQGASSGYTF. CDR3 bases: TGTGCCACCAGTGATTACATAGGACAGGGCGCGTCGTCTGGCTACACCTTC.

The chain is built from TRBV5-6 and TRBJ1-2, with TRBD1 matching over 7 bases. Germline values: CDR1 SGHDT, CDR2 YYEEEE. The CDR3 consists of 14 residues. V lost 4 bases and J lost 4; bases outside the gene matches: 7. The DNA of the CDR3 is TGTGCCAGCAGCCGTAGGGGACAGAGCTATGGCTACACCTTC. Translated: CASSRRGQSYGYTF.

The chain has TRBV29-1 and TRBJ1-2; perhaps TRBD1 as D (5 bases). This CDR3 is 14 amino acids long. From germline, CDR1 is SQVTM and CDR2 ANQGSEA. V gave up 2 bases and J gave up 3 bases, with 13 bases separating them. This CDR3 reads CSVEPGDPDYGYTF. Written as DNA, the CDR3 is TGCAGCGTTGAACCGGGGGACCCCGACTATGGCTACACCTTC.

V and J are TRBV5-6 and TRBJ1-1; no firm D call. Germline CDR1 and CDR2: SGHDT and YYEEEE. With 4 bases removed from V and 2 bases from J, the gap between germline ends came to 6 bases. The CDR3 totals 12 residues. CDR3 sequence: CASSHTNTEAFF. For the CDR3, the DNA is TGTGCCAGCAGCCACACCAACACTGAAGCTTTCTTT.

The chain carries TRBV7-3 and TRBJ1-1; 7 bases are a match to TRBD1. This CDR3 is 14 amino acids long. Germline loops: CDR1 SGHTA, CDR2 FQGTGA. The V segment lost 4 bases and the J segment 5 bases; nucleotides outside the gene matches: 7. CDR3 in DNA: TGTGCCAGCAGCTCCCACTCGGGACAGACTGAAGCTTTCTTT. Protein product: CASSSHSGQTEAFF.

The chain joins TRBV7-8 to TRBJ1-3; D unresolved. The length of the CDR3 is 16 residues. Looked up from germline, CDR1 is SGHVS and CDR2 is FQNEAQ. V dropped 8 bases and J dropped 2 bases, with 19 bases sitting between them. In DNA form, the CDR3 reads TGTGCCAGCCTCCCGCAGGCTCGTGGCGCTGGAAACACCATATATTTT. Encoded protein: CASLPQARGAGNTIYF.

The V call is TRBV5-4, the J call TRBJ2-1; TRBD2 aligns across 9 bases. Trimming at V came to 0 bases and at J to 8 bases, leaving 6 bases not matched to a gene. In germline, CDR1 is SGHNT, CDR2 YYREEE (reference sequence). The length of the CDR3 is 15 residues. CDR3 sequence reads: CASSLDGTSSDEQFF. The DNA for the CDR3 is TGTGCCAGCAGCTTGGATGGGACTAGCAGCGATGAGCAGTTCTTC.

The chain has TRBV7-8 and TRBJ2-2, with D possibly matching TRBD2 (6 bases). Germline CDR1 is SGHVS and CDR2 is FQNEAQ. Trimming shortened V by 5 bases and J by 4 bases, and 11 bases separated the two germline ends. The CDR3 extends over 14 amino acids. Written as DNA, the CDR3 is TGTGCCAGCAGCCTCGTCGGGAGCACCGGGGAGCTGTTTTTT. Encoded protein: CASSLVGSTGELFF.

V is TRBV7-2 and J is TRBJ1-2; D gene ambiguous. V lost 2 bases and J lost 3, with 10 bases in between. Germline V gene lookup returns CDR1 SGHTA and CDR2 FQGNSA. The length of the CDR3 is 14 residues. The CDR3 sequence is CASSLSSGDYGYTF. DNA of the CDR3: TGTGCCAGCAGCTTATCGTCGGGTGACTATGGCTACACCTTC. The full variable domain, in which reference TRBV7-2 and TRBJ1-2 provide the parts outside the CDR3, is GAGVSQSPSNKVTEKGKDVELRCDPISGHTALYWYRQSLGQGLEFLIYFQGNSAPDKSGLPSDRFSAERTGGSVSTLTIQRTQQEDSAVYLCASSLSSGDYGYTFGSGTRLTVV.

The chain is built from TRBV7-6 and TRBJ1-1; D uncertain. Germline V gives CDR1 SGHVS, CDR2 FNYEAQ. The CDR3 has 11 residues. Trimming took 1 base from V and 7 from J, leaving 4 bases between them. The CDR3 protein is CASSLGGEAFF. DNA of the CDR3: TGTGCCAGCAGCTTAGGAGGTGAAGCTTTCTTT.

V gene TRBV30 combines with J gene TRBJ1-5, with a possible D match to TRBD1 (6 bases). Germline V gives CDR1 GTSNPN, CDR2 SVGIG (reference sequence). This CDR3 contains 14 residues. The V end lost 6 bases, the J end lost 1 base, and 13 bases lay between the germline ends. CDR3 bases: TGTGCCTGTTCCAGGGGTTCGAGCAATCAGCCCCAGCATTTT. Translated, it gives CACSRGSSNQPQHF.

The chain uses TRBV6-2 or TRBV6-3 and TRBJ1-5; D is unclear. The CDR3 length is 13 residues. Looked up from germline, CDR1 is MNHEY and CDR2 is SVGEGT. V was trimmed by 6 bases and J by 7 bases, leaving 13 bases between them. CDR3 sequence reads: CASSPLGGQPQHF. The CDR3 nucleotides read TGTGCCAGCAGCCCCTTAGGAGGACAGCCCCAGCATTTT.